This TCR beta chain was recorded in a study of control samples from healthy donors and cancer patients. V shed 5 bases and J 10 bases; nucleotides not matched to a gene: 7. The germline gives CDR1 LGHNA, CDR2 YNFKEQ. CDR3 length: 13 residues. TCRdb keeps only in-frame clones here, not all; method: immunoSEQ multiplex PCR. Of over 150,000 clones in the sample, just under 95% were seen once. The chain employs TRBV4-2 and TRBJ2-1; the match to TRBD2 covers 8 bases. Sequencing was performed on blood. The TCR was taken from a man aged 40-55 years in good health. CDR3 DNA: TGTGCCAGCAGCTTACGGGGGGGCGGGGAGCAGTTCTTC. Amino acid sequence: CASSLRGGGEQFF.